This passage covers 22 T cell receptor beta chains from one sample sequenced in a study of cytomegalovirus exposure and HLA in healthy donors. With 60 Vbeta and 13 Jbeta primers, the PCR was carried out. Repertoires were generated with immunoSEQ multiplex PCR, while TCRdb's copy carries only in-frame clones and drops some. Of under 100,000 clones in the sample, about two thirds were seen once. Specimen: PBMCs. The receptor set was obtained from a woman between 50 and 59 years old in good health and CMV-seropositive.

J is TRBJ2-3 and V is TRBV30; no clear D gene. There are 12 residues in the CDR3. The germline gives CDR1 GTSNPN, CDR2 SVGIG (reference sequence). With 3 bases removed from V and 6 bases from J, the gap between germline ends came to 10 bases. CDR3 sequence reads: CAWSLIPDTQYF. The CDR3 DNA sequence: TGTGCCTGGAGCCTAATCCCTGATACGCAGTATTTT.

The rearrangement joins TRBV7-2 to TRBJ2-1, with unresolved D. This CDR3 is 16 amino acids long. Looked up from germline, CDR1 is SGHTA and CDR2 is FQGNSA. V lost 1 base to trimming and J lost 3 bases, with 13 bases between them. In DNA, the CDR3 is TGTGCCAGCAGCTTAGTCGGTGGGCAGTTCTACAATGAGCAGTTCTTC. It specifies CASSLVGGQFYNEQFF. Using reference TRBV7-2 and TRBJ2-1 for the parts outside the CDR3, the full variable domain is GAGVSQSPSNKVTEKGKDVELRCDPISGHTALYWYRQSLGQGLEFLIYFQGNSAPDKSGLPSDRFSAERTGGSVSTLTIQRTQQEDSAVYLCASSLVGGQFYNEQFFGPGTRLTVL.

This clone appeared a few times. V usage is TRBV7-6 and J usage is TRBJ1-3; D ambiguous. CDR1 is SGHVS and CDR2 is FNYEAQ in the germline V gene. CDR3 length: 13 residues. The V end lost 5 bases, the J end lost 2 bases, and 7 bases lay between the germline ends. Here the CDR3 DNA reads TGTGCCAGCAGCCAGATTCCTGGAAACACCATATATTTT. Its translation: CASSQIPGNTIYF.

This rearrangement joins TRBV4-3 to TRBJ2-2; TRBD2 agrees at 7 bases. V lost 1 base, J lost 9 bases, and 2 bases stayed unmatched. This CDR3 region has 13 residues. CDR1 LGHNA and CDR2 YSLEER come from the germline V gene. CDR3 DNA: TGCGCCAGCAGCCAAGGGGGGGGTTGGGAGCTGTTTTTT. As protein: CASSQGGGWELFF.

This clone was counted once. The rearrangement joins TRBV10-1 to TRBJ2-3, with 9 bases matching TRBD1. This CDR3 is 15 amino acids long. Germline CDR1 and CDR2: WNHNN and SYGVQD (reference sequence). Losses at the gene ends were 5 bases for V and 1 base for J; bases not matched to a gene: 4. The CDR3 DNA is TGCGCCAGCAGTCCGCGGGACAGGGGCACAGATACGCAGTATTTT. Protein product: CASSPRDRGTDTQYF.

DNA of the CDR3: TGTGCCAGCAGCTTAGCACGGCAGGCGGGCGGCTACACCTTC. Protein: CASSLARQAGGYTF. The gene calls are TRBV7-9 and TRBJ1-2; D is unclear. Trimming removed 0 bases from V and 8 bases from J, with 13 bases in between. Germline CDR1 and CDR2: SEHNR and FQNEAQ (reference sequence). There are 14 residues in the CDR3.

The table lists this clone with a few counts. V usage is TRBV9 and J usage is TRBJ2-7, with a tentative D call TRBD1 (6 bases). Germline V gives CDR1 SGDLS, CDR2 YYNGEE. This CDR3 is 15 amino acids long. V lost 0 bases, J lost 6 bases, and 16 bases lay in between. Here the CDR3 DNA reads TGTGCCAGCAGCGTAGCCCCTACAGGGAACGGCGAGCAGTACTTC. Its translation is CASSVAPTGNGEQYF.

This clone appeared a single time. The rearrangement uses TRBV4-1 and TRBJ2-3; maybe TRBD2 (6 bases). Germline V gene sequence: CDR1 MGHRA, CDR2 YSYEKL. V lost 0 bases and J 4 bases, leaving 8 bases between the germline ends. CDR3 length: 14 amino acids. CDR3 nucleotides: TGCGCCAGCAGCCAAGAATCGGGGGCAGATACGCAGTATTTT. It yields the protein CASSQESGADTQYF.

V is TRBV5-1 and J is TRBJ2-7, with TRBD1 matching 8 bases. Per the germline V gene, CDR1 is SGHRS and CDR2 is YFSETQ. The ends lost 2 bases at V and 3 bases at J; junction bases unmatched: 4. The CDR3 length is 14 residues. This chain's CDR3 is CASSFGDRNYEQYF. DNA of the CDR3: TGCGCCAGCAGCTTCGGGGACAGGAACTACGAGCAGTACTTC.

This chain links TRBV7-2 with TRBJ2-2; D is ambiguous. V lost 3 bases, J lost 8 bases, and 19 bases lay in between. The V gene's germline CDR1 is SGHTA and CDR2 FQGNSA. The CDR3 runs 16 residues. CDR3 coding DNA: TGTGCCAGCAGCTTCGATCTTACGGCGGCCAATGGGGAGCTGTTTTTT. Translation gives CASSFDLTAANGELFF.

V usage is TRBV7-2 and J usage is TRBJ1-1; 7 bases fit TRBD1. The germline gives CDR1 SGHTA, CDR2 FQGNSA. V trimming: 5 bases; J trimming: 1 base; junction bases outside the gene matches: 1. This CDR3 has 13 residues. In DNA form, the CDR3 reads TGTGCCAGCAGCCGACAGGGGAACACTGAAGCTTTCTTT. Amino acid sequence: CASSRQGNTEAFF.

This clone has a handful of counts. The chain couples TRBV4-2 to TRBJ2-7, with 7 bases matching TRBD2. Per germline, CDR1 LGHNA and CDR2 YNFKEQ. The V segment lost 4 bases and the J segment 5 bases; nucleotides outside the gene matches: 14. CDR3 length equals 16 residues. This CDR3 reads CASSRIPQGGVHEQYF. The CDR3 bases are TGTGCCAGCAGCCGCATACCCCAGGGAGGGGTGCACGAGCAGTACTTC.

This rearrangement joins TRBV18 to TRBJ2-5, with D possibly being TRBD2 (6 bases). The CDR3 contains 16 residues. From germline, CDR1 is KGHSH and CDR2 LQKENI. With 6 bases removed from V and 7 bases from J, the gap between germline ends came to 24 bases. The DNA of the CDR3 is TGTGCCAGCTCGGCCATGGACATGGGACTGGAAGGGACCCAGTACTTC. Its translation is CASSAMDMGLEGTQYF.

The rearrangement links TRBV11-2 to TRBJ2-6; 8 nucleotides match TRBD1. V dropped 5 bases and J dropped 1; count of bases not matched to a gene: 7. Germline CDR1 reads SGHAT; CDR2 reads FQNNGV. This CDR3 is built from 17 residues. The CDR3 reads CASSNRTGLSGANVLTF. CDR3 sequence (DNA): TGTGCCAGCAGCAATAGGACAGGGCTATCTGGGGCCAACGTCCTGACTTTC. The full variable domain, its missing parts supplied by reference TRBV11-2 and TRBJ2-6, is EAGVAQSPRYKIIEKRQSVAFWCNPISGHATLYWYQQILGQGPKLLIQFQNNGVVDDSQLPKDRFSAERLKGVDSTLKIQPAKLEDSAVYLCASSNRTGLSGANVLTFGAGSRLTVL.

The chain combines TRBV11-2 with TRBJ1-1; D is ambiguous. The ends were cut back, 3 bases at V and 4 bases at J, with 9 bases in the middle. The CDR3 sequence is 13 residues long. Looked up from germline, CDR1 is SGHAT and CDR2 is FQNNGV. CDR3 protein: CASSFGPGTEAFF. The CDR3 region has the DNA TGTGCCAGCAGCTTTGGTCCCGGCACTGAAGCTTTCTTT.

A remark on this clone: At one boundary the junction diverges from the germline segment, which might be a read error. V gene TRBV5-4 combines with J gene TRBJ1-4; D unresolved. CDR1 SGHNT and CDR2 YYREEE come from the germline V gene (reference sequence). This CDR3 comprises 14 residues. CDR3: CASRLEPQHEKLFF. CDR3 sequence (DNA): TGTGCCAGCAGGTTGGAACCACAACATGAAAAACTGTTTTTT.

The CDR3 DNA reads TGCGCCAGCAGAGACAGGGGCAATCAGCCCCAGCATTTT. It specifies CASRDRGNQPQHF. The chain recombines TRBV10-2 with TRBJ1-5, with 7 bases identical to TRBD1. Germline lookup yields CDR1 WSHSY and CDR2 SAAADI. CDR3 length: 13 residues. Trimming removed 6 bases from V and 2 bases from J; junction bases left unmatched: 1.

This chain joins TRBV7-3 and TRBJ2-3; D unresolved. CDR1 and CDR2 from the germline V gene are SGHTA and FQGTGA. Trimming removed 1 base at V and 1 base at J, with 15 bases between. The CDR3 is made up of 17 amino acids. CDR3 amino acids: CASSLIGSSVGTDTQYF. The DNA of the CDR3 is TGTGCCAGCAGCTTAATTGGCAGTTCCGTGGGCACAGATACGCAGTATTTT.

V usage is TRBV19 and J usage is TRBJ2-1, with TRBD2 identical over 13 bases. The CDR3 extends over 17 amino acids. V dropped 5 bases and J dropped 9; count of bases not matched to a gene: 13. Germline CDR1 is LNHDA and CDR2 is SQIVND (reference sequence). CDR3 in DNA: TGTGCCAGTAGTTTTTTACCAGGACTAGCGGGAGCGAGTGAGCAGTTCTTC. Its protein is CASSFLPGLAGASEQFF.

The chain combines TRBV2 with TRBJ1-1; tentative D call: TRBD1 (6 bases). Between the trimmed V and J ends, which lost 5 bases and 1 base, there was a span of 20 bases. In germline, CDR1 is SNHLY, CDR2 FYNNEI. The CDR3 has 17 amino acids. As DNA, the CDR3 is TGTGCCAGCAGTAGAGGGGGAGTATTTACCGCGAACACTGAAGCTTTCTTT. Residues: CASSRGGVFTANTEAFF.

The chain links TRBV28 to TRBJ1-3; 7 nucleotides line up with TRBD1. Germline V gene lookup returns CDR1 MDHEN and CDR2 SYDVKM. The V and J ends lost 5 bases and 2 bases, in that order; junction bases with no gene match: 9. The CDR3 runs to 16 residues. CDR3 in amino acids: CASSRRGGPTGNTIYF. DNA for the CDR3: TGTGCCAGCAGTCGTAGAGGGGGCCCCACTGGAAACACCATATATTTT.

V is TRBV2 and J is TRBJ2-7; the match to TRBD1 covers 8 bases. Losses at the gene ends were 11 bases for V and 2 bases for J; bases not matched to a gene: 8. The length of the CDR3 is 13 residues. The V gene's germline CDR1 is SNHLY and CDR2 FYNNEI. CDR3 amino acids: CASGTGLTYEQYF. The CDR3 DNA follows: TGTGCCTCCGGGACAGGACTCACCTACGAGCAGTACTTC.